A single sample is the source of the 24 T cell receptor beta chains below, sequenced in a study of T cell responses to AZD1222 COVID-19 vaccine. Profiled with immunoSEQ multiplex PCR; TCRdb holds only in-frame clones, not every one. The table includes roughly 100,000 clones, 91% detected once. The sequences come from peripheral blood, collected on day 0 of AZD1222 vaccination. The receptors shown here come from an adult in good health.

This sequence joins TRBV6-4 and TRBJ2-3, with 7 bases that match TRBD2. The J segment lost 1 base and the V segment lost 6 bases, leaving 4 bases of the junction unmatched. Germline V gene sequence: CDR1 MRHNA, CDR2 SNTAGT. The CDR3 extends over 14 amino acids. CDR3: CASSATSGTDTQYF. In DNA, the CDR3 is TGTGCCAGCAGCGCTACTAGCGGCACAGATACGCAGTATTTT.

V gene TRBV28 combines with J gene TRBJ2-4; TRBD1 agrees at 7 bases. V trimming: 7 bases; J trimming: 4 bases; junction bases outside the gene matches: 10. The CDR3 runs to 15 residues. CDR1 MDHEN and CDR2 SYDVKM come from the germline V gene. DNA of the CDR3: TGTGCCAGCAAACGGGCGTTACAGGGGAAAAACATTCAGTACTTC. This translates into CASKRALQGKNIQYF.

V usage is TRBV6-2 or TRBV6-3 and J usage is TRBJ1-1; TRBD1 might be the D (5 bases). The CDR3 has 15 residues. Germline values: CDR1 MNHEY, CDR2 SVGEGT. The V end lost 2 bases, the J end lost 1 base, and 11 bases lay between the germline ends. CDR3 nucleotide sequence: TGTGCCAGCAGTTACGACCCCCAGGGGAACACTGAAGCTTTCTTT. Translated: CASSYDPQGNTEAFF.

V is TRBV19 and J is TRBJ2-2, with a tentative D call TRBD1 (5 bases). Germline CDR1 and CDR2: LNHDA and SQIVND (reference sequence). Trimming removed 9 bases at V and 5 bases at J, with 13 bases between. The CDR3 is 13 residues long. The CDR3 DNA reads as TGTGCCAGCCGACAGATGGGGACCGGGGAGCTGTTTTTT. Its protein product is CASRQMGTGELFF.

This clone was found a few times. The V call is TRBV28, the J call TRBJ2-1; D might be TRBD2 (7 bases). Germline-derived CDR1 and CDR2 are MDHEN and SYDVKM. The CDR3 contains 14 residues. Trimming left V 6 bases short and J 7 bases short, with 16 bases between. As DNA, the CDR3 is TGTGCCAGCAGGCCGGGGGGCGGTCGGAATGAGCAGTTCTTC. Translated, it gives CASRPGGGRNEQFF.

The J gene is TRBJ2-5, the V gene TRBV5-1; 8 bases match TRBD1. This CDR3 has 15 residues. CDR1 is SGHRS, CDR2 YFSETQ, per germline. Trimming removed 4 bases from V and 5 bases from J; junction bases left unmatched: 10. The CDR3 bases are TGCGCCAGCAGCCACGAGACAGGGGAATGGGAGACCCAGTACTTC. It codes for CASSHETGEWETQYF.

This chain joins TRBV28 and TRBJ1-3; D might be TRBD1 (6 bases). Trimming took off 8 bases at V and 3 bases at J, with 14 bases between the two ends. Germline V lookup: CDR1 MDHEN, CDR2 SYDVKM. This CDR3 is built from 14 residues. CDR3 sequence reads: CASLAGALGNTIYF. The CDR3, as DNA: TGTGCCAGCCTCGCGGGGGCTCTTGGAAACACCATATATTTT. The whole variable domain, filled in from reference TRBV28 and TRBJ1-3, reads DVKVTQSSRYLVKRTGEKVFLECVQDMDHENMFWYRQDPGLGLRLIYFSYDVKMKEKGDIPEGYSVSREKKERFSLILESASTNQTSMYLCASLAGALGNTIYFGEGSWLTVV.

J is TRBJ1-5 and V is TRBV28, with D perhaps TRBD1 (5 bases). Deletions cut 5 bases from V and 4 bases from J, with 18 bases between. The CDR3 spans 16 residues. The germline CDR1 and CDR2 sequences are MDHEN and SYDVKM. The CDR3 loop is CASSRRVGLLNQPQHF. DNA for the CDR3: TGTGCCAGCAGTCGGAGAGTGGGACTCCTAAATCAGCCCCAGCATTTT.

The chain carries TRBV18 and TRBJ2-3, with D unclear. The germline gives CDR1 KGHSH, CDR2 LQKENI. Trimming pared 2 bases from V and 3 bases from J, leaving 3 bases between. This CDR3 has 12 residues. The CDR3 spells CASSPWTDTQYF. CDR3 nucleotide sequence: TGTGCCAGCTCACCATGGACAGATACGCAGTATTTT. Variable domain in full (rest from reference TRBV18 and TRBJ2-3): NAGVMQNPRHLVRRRGQEARLRCSPMKGHSHVYWYRQLPEEGLKFMVYLQKENIIDESGMPKERFSAEFPKEGPSILRIQQVVRGDSAAYFCASSPWTDTQYFGPGTRLTVL.

The gene calls are TRBV6-4 and TRBJ1-5; no clear D gene. V was trimmed by 6 bases and J by 4 bases, leaving 7 bases between them. Germline loops: CDR1 MRHNA, CDR2 SNTAGT. The CDR3 sequence is 12 residues long. The CDR3 is CASRSGNQPQHF. The CDR3 bases are TGTGCCAGCAGAAGTGGAAATCAGCCCCAGCATTTT.

This rearrangement joins TRBV28 to TRBJ1-3; TRBD1 is a possible D gene (5 bases). CDR3 length: 12 amino acids. Germline lookup yields CDR1 MDHEN and CDR2 SYDVKM. Deletions cut 6 bases from V and 4 bases from J, with 7 bases between. CDR3 DNA sequence: TGTGCCAGCAGGGGGCCCGGAAACACCATATATTTT. Amino acids: CASRGPGNTIYF.

The chain employs TRBV10-1 and TRBJ2-3, with D unresolved. The germline V gene has CDR1 WNHNN and CDR2 SYGVQD (reference sequence). Trimming shortened V by 11 bases and J by 2 bases, and 11 bases separated the two germline ends. The CDR3 covers 12 residues. CDR3 DNA: TGCGCCTCCAGTGAGGACACAGATACGCAGTATTTT. This translates into CASSEDTDTQYF.

Concerning this clone itself: Other DNA sequences in this sample translate to the same CDR3. The chain employs TRBV20-1 and TRBJ1-2; TRBD1 is a possible D gene (5 bases). This CDR3 comprises 10 residues. The germline CDR1 and CDR2 sequences are DFQATT and SNEGSKA (reference sequence). Deletions cut 5 bases from V and 6 bases from J, with 7 bases between. The CDR3 sequence is CSARRDGYTF. In nucleotides, the CDR3 is TGCAGTGCTCGCAGGGATGGCTACACCTTC.

The chain couples TRBV21-1 to TRBJ2-7; the DNA was not compared with TRBD1, the D call given in the table. TRBV21-1 is reported as a pseudogene. The CDR3 sequence is 14 residues long. The CDR3 DNA follows: TGTGCCAGCAGTCCGGGACAGGGTCCCCACGAGCAGTACTTC. Encoded protein: CASSPGQGPHEQYF.

Written as DNA, the CDR3 is TGTGCCAGCAGTGAAGGGACTAGGGGCTATGAGCAGTTCTTC. Its protein product is CASSEGTRGYEQFF. The gene calls are TRBV6-4 and TRBJ2-1; 8 nucleotides match TRBD2. The CDR3 spans 14 residues. V lost 3 bases to trimming and J lost 8 bases; unmatched junction nucleotides: 6. CDR1 and CDR2 from the germline V gene are MRHNA and SNTAGT.

The gene calls are TRBV29-1 and TRBJ1-1, with D maybe TRBD1 (6 bases). The CDR3 contains 14 residues. Germline CDR1 reads SQVTM; CDR2 reads ANQGSEA. The CDR3 reads CRALGKDRNTEAFF. CDR3 sequence (DNA): TGCAGAGCCTTAGGTAAGGACAGGAACACTGAAGCTTTCTTT.

V gene TRBV4-1 combines with J gene TRBJ1-1, with D tentatively TRBD1 (6 bases). Germline lookup yields CDR1 MGHRA and CDR2 YSYEKL. V lost 8 bases and J lost 0, with 10 bases in between. The CDR3 totals 13 residues. CDR3 sequence reads: CASRDTLNTEAFF. Written as DNA, the CDR3 is TGCGCCAGCCGGGACACCTTGAACACTGAAGCTTTCTTT.

CDR3 amino acids: CASRRTGPMNTEAFF. The CDR3 region has the DNA TGTGCCAGCAGGCGGACAGGCCCCATGAACACTGAAGCTTTCTTT. The chain has TRBV28 and TRBJ1-1; 7 nucleotides match TRBD1. The CDR3 is 15 amino acids. V trimming: 6 bases; J trimming: 0 bases; junction bases outside the gene matches: 7. Germline V gene sequence: CDR1 MDHEN, CDR2 SYDVKM.

The chain combines TRBV12-3 or TRBV12-4 with TRBJ1-4; D not certain. V shed 5 bases and J shed 7 bases, with 5 bases lying between them. This CDR3 comprises 11 residues. The CDR3 loop is CASSPSEKLFF. DNA for the CDR3: TGTGCCAGCAGTCCCTCTGAAAAACTGTTTTTT.

The V call is TRBV10-3, the J call TRBJ1-5; D perhaps matches TRBD1 (5 bases). The V end lost 6 bases, the J end lost 1 base, and 10 bases lay between the germline ends. CDR1 and CDR2 (germline): ENHRY, SYGVKD. This CDR3 has 14 residues. The CDR3 DNA reads as TGTGCCATCAGACAGGAGGCGAGCAATCAGCCCCAGCATTTT. Its protein product is CAIRQEASNQPQHF.

This chain connects TRBV19 to TRBJ2-4; tentatively, D is TRBD1 (6 bases). The CDR3 totals 14 residues. CDR1 and CDR2 (germline): LNHDA, SQIVND (reference sequence). Trimming pared 7 bases from V and 3 bases from J, leaving 13 bases between. CDR3 amino acids: CASTKPGDKNIQYF. In DNA form, the CDR3 reads TGTGCCAGTACCAAGCCAGGGGACAAAAACATTCAGTACTTC.

The chain is built from TRBV11-2 and TRBJ1-4, with 9 bases that match TRBD1. Germline V lookup: CDR1 SGHAT, CDR2 FQNNGV. With V trimmed by 5 bases and J by 10 bases, 8 bases remained unmatched. This CDR3 has 14 residues. CDR3 residues: CASSLNRGLRKLFF. The DNA for the CDR3 is TGTGCCAGCAGCCTTAACAGGGGGCTGAGAAAACTGTTTTTT. The full variable domain, with the rest looked up from reference TRBV11-2 and TRBJ1-4, is EAGVAQSPRYKIIEKRQSVAFWCNPISGHATLYWYQQILGQGPKLLIQFQNNGVVDDSQLPKDRFSAERLKGVDSTLKIQPAKLEDSAVYLCASSLNRGLRKLFFGSGTQLSVL.

The rearrangement links TRBV19 to TRBJ2-1, with D hard to call. Germline values: CDR1 LNHDA, CDR2 SQIVND (reference sequence). The CDR3 spans 11 residues. Trimming took off 5 bases at V and 8 bases at J, with 7 bases between the two ends. The CDR3 loop reads CASSSVYEQFF. The CDR3 bases are TGTGCCAGTAGTTCGGTCTATGAGCAGTTCTTC.

The chain joins TRBV24-1 to TRBJ1-2, with D uncertain. Germline V CDR1 and CDR2: KGHDR, SFDVKD. V was cut by 3 bases and J by 0 bases, with 10 bases left in between. The CDR3 has 15 residues. The CDR3: CATSDGSSPNYGYTF. The CDR3, as DNA: TGTGCCACCAGTGATGGGTCCAGCCCTAACTATGGCTACACCTTC.